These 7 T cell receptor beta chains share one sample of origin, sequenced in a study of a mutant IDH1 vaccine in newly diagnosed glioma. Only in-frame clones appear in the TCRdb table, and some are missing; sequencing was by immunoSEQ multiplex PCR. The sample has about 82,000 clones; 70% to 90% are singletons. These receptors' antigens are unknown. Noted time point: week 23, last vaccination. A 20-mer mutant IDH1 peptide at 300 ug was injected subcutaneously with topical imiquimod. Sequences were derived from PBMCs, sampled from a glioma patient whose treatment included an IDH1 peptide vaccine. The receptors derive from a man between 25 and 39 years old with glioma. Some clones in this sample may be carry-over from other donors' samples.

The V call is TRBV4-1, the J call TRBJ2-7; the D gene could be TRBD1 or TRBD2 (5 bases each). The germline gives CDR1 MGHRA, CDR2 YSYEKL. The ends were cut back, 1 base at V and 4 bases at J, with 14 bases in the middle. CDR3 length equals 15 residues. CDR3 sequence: CASSQGDGWTYEQYF. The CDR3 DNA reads TGCGCCAGCAGCCAAGGGGACGGTTGGACGTACGAGCAGTACTTC.

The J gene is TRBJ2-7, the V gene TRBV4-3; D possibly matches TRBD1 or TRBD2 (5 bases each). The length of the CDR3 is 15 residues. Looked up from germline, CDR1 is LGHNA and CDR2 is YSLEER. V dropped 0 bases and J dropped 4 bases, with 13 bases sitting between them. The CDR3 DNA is TGCGCCAGCAGCCAAGATCACGGGGCCTGGTACGAGCAGTACTTC. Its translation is CASSQDHGAWYEQYF.

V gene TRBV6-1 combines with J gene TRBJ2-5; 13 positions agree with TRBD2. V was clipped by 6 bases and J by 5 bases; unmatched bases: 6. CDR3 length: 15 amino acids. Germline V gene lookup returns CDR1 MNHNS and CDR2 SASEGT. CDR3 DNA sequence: TGTGCCAGCAGGCCGACTAGCGGGGGGTGGGAGACCCAGTACTTC. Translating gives CASRPTSGGWETQYF.

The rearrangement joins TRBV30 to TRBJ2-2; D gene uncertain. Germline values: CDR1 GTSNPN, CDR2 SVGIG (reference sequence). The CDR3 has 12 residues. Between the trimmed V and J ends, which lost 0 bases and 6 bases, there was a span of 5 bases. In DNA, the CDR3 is TGTGCCTGGAGTGTATCCCCCGGGGAGCTGTTTTTT. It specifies CAWSVSPGELFF.

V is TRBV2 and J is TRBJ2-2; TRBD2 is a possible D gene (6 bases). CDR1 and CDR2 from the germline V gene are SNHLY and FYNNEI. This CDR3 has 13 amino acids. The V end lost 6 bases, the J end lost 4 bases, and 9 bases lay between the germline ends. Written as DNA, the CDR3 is TGTGCCAGCAGCGGGAGCGCCACCGGGGAGCTGTTTTTT. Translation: CASSGSATGELFF.

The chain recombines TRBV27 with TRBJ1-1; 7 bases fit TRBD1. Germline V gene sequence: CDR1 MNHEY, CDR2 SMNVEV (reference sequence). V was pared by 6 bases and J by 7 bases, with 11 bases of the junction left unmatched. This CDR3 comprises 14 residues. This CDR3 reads CASSLGQVRSEAFF. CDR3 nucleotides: TGTGCCAGCAGCCTCGGACAGGTCCGGAGTGAAGCTTTCTTT.

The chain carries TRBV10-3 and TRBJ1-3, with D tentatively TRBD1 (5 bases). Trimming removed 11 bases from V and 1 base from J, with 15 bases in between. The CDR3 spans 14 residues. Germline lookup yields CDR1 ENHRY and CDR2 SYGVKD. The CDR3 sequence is CAVQGTQSGNTIYF. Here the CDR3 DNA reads TGTGCCGTCCAAGGGACTCAGTCTGGAAACACCATATATTTT.